These 21 T cell receptor beta chains share one sample of origin, sequenced in a study of blood T cell repertoires in COVID-19. The protocol was immunoSEQ multiplex PCR, while the TCRdb copy is restricted to in-frame clones and leaves out a portion. Among some 64,000 clones, approximately 72% were seen once, and the ten largest hold 4.8%. Sequenced sample: peripheral blood. The receptors were gathered from a woman aged 70-85 years with COVID-19, enrolled during active disease.

The chain links TRBV29-1 to TRBJ2-1, with a tentative D call TRBD1 (6 bases). V lost 6 bases, J lost 7 bases, and 13 bases lay in between. From germline, CDR1 is SQVTM and CDR2 ANQGSEA. This CDR3 has 12 residues. The chain's CDR3 is CSVAGTLNEQFF. CDR3 nucleotides: TGCAGCGTAGCCGGGACATTGAATGAGCAGTTCTTC.

The chain is built from TRBV19 and TRBJ2-2; the match to TRBD2 covers 11 bases. The V gene end was trimmed by 5 bases and the J gene end by 5 bases; junction bases not matched to a gene: 16. The CDR3 sequence is 19 residues long. Germline CDR1 and CDR2: LNHDA and SQIVND (reference sequence). The CDR3 DNA is TGTGCCAGTAGTCCGTCCAGACTAGCGGGGAAGATGAGAACCGGGGAGCTGTTTTTT. Translated, it gives CASSPSRLAGKMRTGELFF.

The genes are TRBV6-5 and TRBJ2-1; 8 bases match TRBD2. CDR1 is MNHEY and CDR2 is SVGAGI in the germline V gene. The CDR3 loop spans 13 amino acids. V lost 8 bases to trimming and J lost 10 bases; unmatched junction nucleotides: 10. CDR3 region: CASGTRSMEEQFF. In DNA, the CDR3 is TGTGCCAGCGGGACTAGGTCGATGGAGGAGCAGTTCTTC.

The chain has TRBV7-2 and TRBJ1-1; TRBD1 might be the D (6 bases). Trimming removed 0 bases at V and 10 bases at J, with 15 bases between. The CDR3 has 14 residues. From germline, CDR1 is SGHTA and CDR2 FQGNSA. The CDR3 DNA reads as TGTGCCAGCAGCTTAGCAGCAGGGGAAGATGGAGCTTTCTTT. Its protein is CASSLAAGEDGAFF.

This chain joins TRBV18 and TRBJ2-1; 13 nucleotides agree with TRBD2. CDR1 and CDR2 from the germline V gene are KGHSH and LQKENI. The CDR3 runs 16 residues. With V trimmed by 4 bases and J by 2 bases, 2 bases remained unmatched. The CDR3 bases are TGTGCCAGCTCACTAGGGACTAGCGGGACCTACAATGAGCAGTTCTTC. This gives the protein CASSLGTSGTYNEQFF.

In its sample, this clone was seen once. This rearrangement joins TRBV10-3 to TRBJ2-5; 8 bases align to TRBD1. Germline V CDR1 and CDR2: ENHRY, SYGVKD. The CDR3 is 14 residues long. The J segment lost 5 bases and the V segment lost 2 bases, leaving 4 bases of the junction unmatched. This CDR3 is CAISEAGQEETQYF. CDR3 nucleotides: TGTGCCATCAGTGAGGCGGGACAGGAGGAGACCCAGTACTTC.

The rearrangement links TRBV7-3 to TRBJ2-1; 12 bases are a match to TRBD2. CDR3 length equals 19 residues. V lost 5 bases to trimming and J lost 1 base; unmatched junction nucleotides: 12. Germline V lookup: CDR1 SGHTA, CDR2 FQGTGA. The CDR3, as DNA: TGTGCCAGCAGCCCCCGTCTAGCGGGGGGGCTTGGGTCCTACAATGAGCAGTTCTTC. This translates into CASSPRLAGGLGSYNEQFF.

The V gene is TRBV27, the J gene TRBJ2-1; weak D call: TRBD2 (6 bases). V was trimmed by 8 bases and J by 5 bases, leaving 16 bases between them. Germline CDR1 and CDR2: MNHEY and SMNVEV (reference sequence). This CDR3 region has 14 residues. In DNA form, the CDR3 reads TGTGCCAGCCCCACCGGAGGGATTCACAATGAGCAGTTCTTC. Protein product: CASPTGGIHNEQFF.

The rearrangement joins TRBV7-9 to TRBJ1-1; 11 bases agree with TRBD1. V was clipped by 8 bases and J by 10 bases; unmatched bases: 9. CDR1 and CDR2 (germline): SEHNR, FQNEAQ (reference sequence). The CDR3 is 13 residues long. CDR3 residues: CASALGTGGTAFF. Written as DNA, the CDR3 is TGTGCCAGCGCCCTCGGGACAGGGGGGACAGCTTTCTTT.

The rearrangement uses TRBV18 and TRBJ2-1; 10 bases map to TRBD2. CDR1 is KGHSH and CDR2 is LQKENI in the germline V gene. The CDR3 runs 15 residues. With 3 bases clipped from V and 6 bases from J, the junction kept 5 bases outside the gene matches. This CDR3 reads CASSPPGLAFNEQFF. The CDR3 bases are TGTGCCAGCTCACCGCCGGGACTAGCGTTCAATGAGCAGTTCTTC. The variable domain in full, completed from reference TRBV18 and TRBJ2-1, reads NAGVMQNPRHLVRRRGQEARLRCSPMKGHSHVYWYRQLPEEGLKFMVYLQKENIIDESGMPKERFSAEFPKEGPSILRIQQVVRGDSAAYFCASSPPGLAFNEQFFGPGTRLTVL.

This clone has only a few counts. The V gene is TRBV5-4, the J gene TRBJ1-3; TRBD1 matches at 10 bases. The germline V gene has CDR1 SGHNT and CDR2 YYREEE (reference sequence). This CDR3 spans 16 amino acids. Losses at the gene ends were 2 bases for V and 4 bases for J; bases not matched to a gene: 6. The CDR3 DNA reads TGTGCCAGCAGCTTACGACAGGGGGCCAGGGGAAACACCATATATTTT. Protein: CASSLRQGARGNTIYF.

The chain links TRBV5-1 to TRBJ1-6; 7 bases match TRBD1. V trimming: 4 bases; J trimming: 10 bases; junction bases outside the gene matches: 8. The length of the CDR3 is 14 residues. Germline assignment: CDR1 SGHRS and CDR2 YFSETQ. The CDR3 DNA reads TGCGCCAGCAGCCCCGGGACAGTTTCATCACCCCTCCACTTT. It yields the protein CASSPGTVSSPLHF.

The J gene is TRBJ2-1, the V gene TRBV11-2, with 9 nucleotides matching TRBD1. J was trimmed by 6 bases and V by 6 bases; bases with no gene match: 9. CDR3 length: 15 amino acids. The V gene's germline CDR1 is SGHAT and CDR2 FQNNGV. The CDR3 DNA follows: TGTGCCAGCAGTTCTAACAGGGGGCGGCTCAATGAGCAGTTCTTC. Protein product: CASSSNRGRLNEQFF.

The rearrangement uses TRBV15 and TRBJ2-7; D might be TRBD1 (6 bases). Germline CDR1 and CDR2: LNHNV and YYDKDF (reference sequence). The CDR3 has 12 amino acids. The V gene lost 7 bases and the J gene lost 3 bases, with 10 bases spanning the gap. CDR3: CATTGRGYEQYF. The CDR3 DNA sequence: TGTGCCACCACTGGCAGGGGCTACGAGCAGTACTTC.

This clone has a single count. The V gene is TRBV18, the J gene TRBJ1-1, with a possible D match to TRBD1 (5 bases). The V gene's germline CDR1 is KGHSH and CDR2 LQKENI. The V end lost 3 bases, the J end lost 0 bases, and 14 bases lay between the germline ends. This CDR3 contains 16 residues. CDR3 coding DNA: TGTGCCAGCTCACCCTCGGTCGGGGGTCTGAACACTGAAGCTTTCTTT. Translating gives CASSPSVGGLNTEAFF.

The chain uses TRBV28 and TRBJ1-1; D is undetermined. Germline loops: CDR1 MDHEN, CDR2 SYDVKM. V was clipped by 2 bases and J by 3 bases, with 4 bases between them. The CDR3 runs to 12 residues. CDR3 sequence: CASSLADTEAFF. CDR3 in DNA: TGTGCCAGCAGTTTAGCGGACACTGAAGCTTTCTTT.

The chain has TRBV3-1 (or the pseudogene TRBV3-2) and TRBJ1-4; D is uncertain. This CDR3 has 14 amino acids. V lost 1 base and J 5 bases, leaving 8 bases between the germline ends. Germline lookup yields CDR1 LGHDT and CDR2 YNNKEL (reference sequence). The CDR3 here is CASSQGGRNEKLFF. The CDR3 DNA reads TGTGCCAGCAGCCAAGGCGGGAGAAATGAAAAACTGTTTTTT.

The genes are TRBV11-3 and TRBJ2-3; D uncertain. There are 16 residues in the CDR3. V shed 3 bases and J shed 1 base, with 14 bases lying between them. Germline-derived CDR1 and CDR2 are SGHNT and YENEEA. The CDR3 DNA is TGTGCCAGCAGCTTGCGAACTGCAGGTGGCACAGATACGCAGTATTTT. Its protein product is CASSLRTAGGTDTQYF.

The chain recombines TRBV5-6 with TRBJ2-2, with no clear D. V dropped 4 bases and J dropped 8 bases, with 21 bases sitting between them. Germline CDR1 SGHDT, CDR2 YYEEEE. The length of the CDR3 is 16 residues. DNA for the CDR3: TGTGCCAGCAGCCCCGACTTGACTCGCCCCCCGGGGGAGCTGTTTTTT. Its protein is CASSPDLTRPPGELFF.

J is TRBJ2-2 and V is TRBV7-6; TRBD2 matches at 12 bases. Losses at the gene ends were 2 bases for V and 5 bases for J; bases not matched to a gene: 6. CDR3 length equals 17 residues. In germline, CDR1 is SGHVS, CDR2 FNYEAQ. The chain's CDR3 is CASSLRLAGDGTGELFF. CDR3 nucleotide sequence: TGTGCCAGCAGCTTAAGACTAGCGGGAGATGGGACCGGGGAGCTGTTTTTT.

The chain has TRBV18 and TRBJ2-7; maybe TRBD2 (6 bases). Per germline, CDR1 KGHSH and CDR2 LQKENI. The length of the CDR3 is 12 residues. Trimming shortened V by 10 bases and J by 6 bases, and 16 bases separated the two germline ends. This CDR3 is CATWEDVGEQYF. DNA for the CDR3: TGTGCCACCTGGGAGGACGTCGGCGAGCAGTACTTC.